The sequence of this T cell receptor beta chain was determined in a study of shared clonotypes between healthy human individuals. As for the study in general: There were three CD4 naive, three CD4 memory, two CD8 naive and one CD8 memory plates per donor. Findings of the study overall: Limited genetic and exposure-history diversity came from having few donors.

Comments on this clone: Its antigen remains unknown.

The data were produced by immunoSEQ multiplex PCR, yet TCRdb's version contains in-frame clones alone and is incomplete. Here the sample spans 1.4 million or so clones, less than 99% being singletons. J lost 4 bases, V lost 3 bases, and 11 bases had no gene match. CDR3 length equals 17 residues. Looked up from germline, CDR1 is MNHEY and CDR2 is SMNVEV (reference sequence). The TCR was taken from a man aged 30-40 years in good health. Specimen: naive CD4+ T cells sorted from blood. Specified subset: CD45RA+ positively selected. This chain connects TRBV27 to TRBJ2-5; TRBD1 matches 10 bases. The CDR3 DNA reads as TGTGCCAGCAGTTTCGGGACAGGGGCGGAATATGGAGAGACCCAGTACTTC. Its protein is CASSFGTGAEYGETQYF.